Following are 3 T cell receptor beta chains from one sample sequenced in a study of cytomegalovirus exposure and HLA in healthy donors. A multiplex PCR was run with 60 Vbeta primers and 13 Jbeta primers. Only in-frame clones appear in the TCRdb table, and some are missing; sequencing was by immunoSEQ multiplex PCR. The sample yields 130,000 or so clones, 75% to 80% seen once. Specimen: PBMCs. These receptors were taken from a woman in her thirties or forties in good health and CMV-seronegative.

As concerns this clone: Sequence at one end of the junction differs from germline and may be a read error. The chain's CDR3 is CATNRVGAGEAETQYF. The CDR3 DNA sequence: TGTGCCACCAACAGAGTGGGGGCGGGAGAGGCTGAGACCCAGTACTTC. V usage is TRBV15 and J usage is TRBJ2-5; weak D call: TRBD2 (7 bases). Germline lookup yields CDR1 LNHNV and CDR2 YYDKDF (reference sequence). The CDR3 sequence is 16 residues long.

The chain employs TRBV4-1 and TRBJ2-7; 8 bases fit TRBD2. In germline, CDR1 is MGHRA, CDR2 YSYEKL. The J segment lost 3 bases and the V segment lost 0 bases, leaving 4 bases of the junction unmatched. The CDR3 has 15 residues. Written as DNA, the CDR3 is TGCGCCAGCAGCCAAGAAGAGCGGGAGTTCTACGAGCAGTACTTC. Translated, it gives CASSQEEREFYEQYF.

The rearrangement uses TRBV15 and TRBJ2-2, with D possibly TRBD2 on 6 matching bases. The CDR3 covers 16 residues. The V gene lost 1 base and the J gene lost 0 bases, with 9 bases spanning the gap. Germline V gene lookup returns CDR1 LNHNV and CDR2 YYDKDF (reference sequence). The CDR3: CATSRGGVANTGELFF. The CDR3 DNA reads as TGTGCCACCAGCAGAGGGGGGGTCGCGAACACCGGGGAGCTGTTTTTT. The whole variable domain, filled in from reference TRBV15 and TRBJ2-2, reads DAMVIQNPRYQVTQFGKPVTLSCSQTLNHNVMYWYQQKSSQAPKLLFHYYDKDFNNEADTPDNFQSRRPNTSFCFLDIRSPGLGDTAMYLCATSRGGVANTGELFFGEGSRLTVL.